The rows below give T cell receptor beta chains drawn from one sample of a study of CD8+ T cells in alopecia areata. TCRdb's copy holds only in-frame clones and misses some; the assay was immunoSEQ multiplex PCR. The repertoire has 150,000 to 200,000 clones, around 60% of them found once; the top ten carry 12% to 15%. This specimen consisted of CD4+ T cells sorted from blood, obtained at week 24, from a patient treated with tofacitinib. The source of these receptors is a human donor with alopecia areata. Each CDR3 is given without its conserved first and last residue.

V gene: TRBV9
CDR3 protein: ASSVAGSETQY

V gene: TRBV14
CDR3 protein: ASSLVGGLGQF

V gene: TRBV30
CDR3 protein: AWSSRGTLYGYT

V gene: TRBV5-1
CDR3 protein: ASRQGAAASPLH

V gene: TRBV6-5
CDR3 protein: ASSYLQGENYGYT

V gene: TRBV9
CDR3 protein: ASSSKAGATGELF

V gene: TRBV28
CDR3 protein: ASSSGQTQETQY

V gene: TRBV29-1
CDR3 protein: SVGTQGRKNGYT

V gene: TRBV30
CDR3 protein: AWSVRGGKGTQY

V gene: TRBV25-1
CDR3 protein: ASSAYYGYT

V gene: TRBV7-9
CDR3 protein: ASSLGAGGYSNQPQH

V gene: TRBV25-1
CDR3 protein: ASSESRGKAF

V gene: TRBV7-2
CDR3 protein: ASSLVESYSGGSYNEQF

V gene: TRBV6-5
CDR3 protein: ASSFSGGRTGELF

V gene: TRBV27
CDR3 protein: ASSPGGEQY

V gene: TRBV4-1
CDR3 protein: ASSQGIGRDTEAF

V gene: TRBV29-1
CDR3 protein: SVVTGGGLAF

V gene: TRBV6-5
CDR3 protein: ASSYSPGAWETQY

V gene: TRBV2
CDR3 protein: ASTSESLGYGYT

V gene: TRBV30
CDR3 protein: AWSVEGTQPQH

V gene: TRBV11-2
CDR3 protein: ASSPGTSGTDTQY

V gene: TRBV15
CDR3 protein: ATSSYQGSNEKLF

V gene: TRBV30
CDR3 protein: AWSRWGIQETQY

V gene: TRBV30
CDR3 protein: AWSPGRTYEQY

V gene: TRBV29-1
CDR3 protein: SAQGLAGGAYEQY

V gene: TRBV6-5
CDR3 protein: ASSSQGSTYEQY